Listed below are T cell receptor beta chains from one sample, sequenced in a study of cytomegalovirus exposure and HLA in healthy donors. Repertoires were generated with immunoSEQ multiplex PCR, while TCRdb's copy carries only in-frame clones and drops some. In the table there are 55,000 to 80,000 clones, roughly 80% of which are singletons. The sequenced material came from PBMCs. The receptors were sampled from a woman aged 40 to 50 in good health and CMV-seropositive. Each CDR3 is given with its conserved first and last residue. The listing skips clone size in some rows; elsewhere it reads once, few, many or a size class.

abundance	v_gene	CDR3aa
.	TRBV5-4	CASSPRDRGQGGELFF
few	TRBV12-5	CASGLPRDGGYEQYF
.	TRBV2	CASSLQGSRNTGELFF
few	TRBV5-4	CASSLGPGGSDTQYF
.	TRBV19	CASRRDSGNTGELFF
.	TRBV10-3	CAISESGRGNGYTF
once	TRBV7-8	CASSLAAGSPSYEQYF
.	TRBV6-5	CASSKGQGADEQYF
.	TRBV9	CASSVVSGGSSYNEQFF
.	TRBV5-1	CASSTAGGGQKLFF
once	TRBV19	CASSLRGGLEKLFF
.	TRBV28	CASSPGQTLWGYTF
.	TRBV28	CASSLFGNTEAFF
.	TRBV6-5	CASLGRTPNTEAFF
.	TRBV7-9	CASSPAGYEQYF
.	TRBV19	CASSIAGGGVNEQFF
.	TRBV15	CATSTDGGGAGEQFF
.	TRBV9	CASSVFGTGDEKLFF
.	TRBV29-1	CSVGGQSYEQYF
few	TRBV29-1	CSVPASPGQGGYEQYF
.	TRBV6-6	CASSFRLGKNIQYF
.	TRBV19	CATEGQLNYGYTF
.	TRBV5-4	CASSLAGASYEQYF
.	TRBV29-1	CSVAGNRGLYEQYF
.	TRBV4-3	CASSQELGQYEQYF
.	TRBV2	CASSEALLGREAFF
.	TRBV28	CASSRGGTYGYTF
.	TRBV5-6	CASSTWTGAGIYGYTF
.	TRBV27	CASSSGLGQRYF
.	TRBV5-1	CASSLMGQSSGNTIYF
few	TRBV2	CASSRDRVSTNEKLFF
.	TRBV19	CASSIQGVTDTQYF
.	TRBV9	CASSPGVDEQFF
.	TRBV6-6	CASSYRGGTGELFF
.	TRBV9	CASSVALEDGTQYF
.	TRBV19	CATGPGATNEKLFF
.	TRBV9	CASSLSGAYNEQFF
few	TRBV10-2	CATGLQSYEQYF
.	TRBV9	CASTREGGNNSPLHF
.	TRBV6-1	CASSDMVAVGADTQYF
.	TRBV28	CASSSPAGGTDTQYF